A selection of T cell receptor beta chains follows, all from one sample in a study of blood T cell repertoires in COVID-19. Sequencing was performed with immunoSEQ multiplex PCR; in TCRdb, only in-frame clones are kept and a portion is missing. The sample gives 290,000 or so clones, roughly 85% of which show up once; less than 6.5% is in the top ten. Sequencing was carried out using peripheral blood. These receptors were taken from a man aged 50 or older with active or convalescent COVID-19. CDR3s include the opening cysteine and the closing phenylalanine or tryptophan. A D gene is named only where the DNA matches it firmly. The listing skips clone size in some rows; elsewhere it reads once, few, many or a size class.

d_call	cdr3_length	j_call	v_call	clone_size	cdr3_nt	cdr3_aa
TRBD2	16	TRBJ2-1	TRBV4-3	.	TGCGCCAGCAGCCTTGATCCTACTAGCGCCTACAATGAGCAGTTCTTC	CASSLDPTSAYNEQFF
.	14	TRBJ2-5	TRBV5-1	.	TGCGCCAGCAGCTTGGATGGAGTCCAAGAGACCCAGTACTTC	CASSLDGVQETQYF
.	14	TRBJ1-6	TRBV21-1	.	TGTGCCAGCAGCAAATACGGGGTGAATTCACCCCTCCACTTT	CASSKYGVNSPLHF
TRBD2	16	TRBJ2-3	TRBV7-2	.	TGTGCCAGCAGCTTAAGGCTCCGGGAGGGCTCAGATACGCAGTATTTT	CASSLRLREGSDTQYF
.	14	TRBJ1-1	TRBV19	.	TGTGCCAGCAGGGCCGGGACACCAAACACTGAAGCTTTCTTT	CASRAGTPNTEAFF
.	13	TRBJ1-5	TRBV19	.	TGTGCCAGTAGTATAGAGAGGTTGGGGCCCCAGCATTTT	CASSIERLGPQHF
TRBD1	15	TRBJ1-6	TRBV30	once	TGTGCCTGGAGTGTCCCGACAGGGGGCCCGTCGGCCCTCCACTTT	CAWSVPTGGPSALHF
TRBD2	16	TRBJ2-4	TRBV11-2	.	TGTGCCAGCAGCTTAGGTTCGGGAGGGGCCCAAAACATTCAGTACTTC	CASSLGSGGAQNIQYF
.	12	TRBJ1-2	TRBV12-3/TRBV12-4	.	TGTGCCAGCAGTCGGGGGGTCTATGGCTACACCTTC	CASSRGVYGYTF
TRBD1	15	TRBJ1-1	TRBV6-6	.	TGTGCCAGCAGGGGGGGACAGGGGGTGAACACTGAAGCTTTCTTT	CASRGGQGVNTEAFF
TRBD1	15	TRBJ2-7	TRBV4-1	.	TGCGCCAGCAGCCAAGCAGGGGGCGCTGATTACGAGCAGTACTTC	CASSQAGGADYEQYF
.	13	TRBJ1-1	TRBV6-5	.	TGTGCCAGCAACCAAGCCTCGAACACTGAAGCTTTCTTT	CASNQASNTEAFF
TRBD1	19	TRBJ2-5	TRBV27	.	TGTGCCAGCAGCCATGCAGGGCACCGGGACAGGCCCCACCAAGAGACCCAGTACTTC	CASSHAGHRDRPHQETQYF
TRBD1	18	TRBJ2-6	TRBV13	.	TGTGCCAGCAGCAAGGGGGCAGGGCAATCCTCTGGGGCCAACGTCCTGACTTTC	CASSKGAGQSSGANVLTF
TRBD2	13	TRBJ2-7	TRBV4-1	.	TGCGCCAGCAGCCAACCTAGCGGTTACGAGCAGTACTTC	CASSQPSGYEQYF
.	13	TRBJ2-1	TRBV9	once	TGTGCCAGCAGCCCCGGAGAGGGGAGGGAGCAGTTCTTC	CASSPGEGREQFF
.	12	TRBJ1-2	TRBV28	.	TGTGCCAGCAGTTTAAGCGAGGGTGGCTACACCTTC	CASSLSEGGYTF
.	15	TRBJ2-2	TRBV6-2/TRBV6-3	few	TGTGCCAGCAGTCTAACGGGAGTTAGGACCGGGGAGCTGTTTTTT	CASSLTGVRTGELFF
.	15	TRBJ2-7	TRBV10-3	.	TGTGCCATCAGTGTAGGGCAGGGCGGAAGCTACGAGCAGTACTTC	CAISVGQGGSYEQYF
TRBD2	16	TRBJ2-1	TRBV4-1	.	TGCGCCAGCAGCCCTACGACTAGCGGGAGATACAATGAGCAGTTCTTC	CASSPTTSGRYNEQFF
.	17	TRBJ1-5	TRBV28	few	TGTGCCAGCAGTCCCGCGGGGGGGGATTTTGGCAATCAGCCCCAGCATTTT	CASSPAGGDFGNQPQHF
.	16	TRBJ1-5	TRBV6-1	.	TGTGCCAGCAGTGAAGCGCTCGGTCCTGGTCATCAGCCCCAGCATTTT	CASSEALGPGHQPQHF
.	13	TRBJ1-6	TRBV7-3	few	TGTGCCAGCAGTTTGGGGCGTCAGTCACCCCTCCACTTT	CASSLGRQSPLHF
.	16	TRBJ1-1	TRBV19	.	TGTGCCAGTAGTAGCGTTGGGCAGCTCGTGAACACTGAAGCTTTCTTT	CASSSVGQLVNTEAFF
.	15	TRBJ2-5	TRBV28	.	TGTGCCAGCAGTTTGGCAGGGGTGGGGCGAGAGACCCAGTACTTC	CASSLAGVGRETQYF
.	13	TRBJ1-1	TRBV11-1	.	TGTGCCAGCAGCTTAAACAGGGACACTGAAGCTTTCTTT	CASSLNRDTEAFF
.	13	TRBJ2-1	TRBV19	.	TGTGCCAGTAGTATAGACGACGGGGGAAGGTACTTCTTC	CASSIDDGGRYFF
TRBD1	15	TRBJ1-1	TRBV4-1	.	TGCGCCAGCAGCCTAGGACAGGGAGAAAAAACTGAAGCTTTCTTT	CASSLGQGEKTEAFF
.	12	TRBJ2-7	TRBV2	once	TGTGCCAGCAGGGGAGATACCTACGAGCAGTACTTC	CASRGDTYEQYF
.	14	TRBJ1-2	TRBV5-1	few	TGCGCCAGCAGCTTGGCCGACAGGAGTTATGGCTACACCTTC	CASSLADRSYGYTF
.	11	TRBJ2-7	TRBV5-4	.	TGTGCCAGCAGCCGAGCGAACGAGCAGTACTTC	CASSRANEQYF
TRBD1	14	TRBJ1-1	TRBV7-2	.	TGTGCCAGCAGCTCCACAGGGGGACACACTGAAGCTTTCTTT	CASSSTGGHTEAFF
.	15	TRBJ2-2	TRBV6-5	.	TGTGCCAGCACCCCGCGCCGGCGGGGCGGGGGGGAGCTGTTTTTT	CASTPRRRGGGELFF
TRBD2	16	TRBJ2-7	TRBV6-6	once	TGTGCCAGCAGTTACGGAGTTGGCGGGAGCGGATACGAGCAGTACTTC	CASSYGVGGSGYEQYF
.	15	TRBJ1-2	TRBV5-5	few	TGTGCCAGCAGCACGGAAGGGGAAGAGATCTATGGCTACACCTTC	CASSTEGEEIYGYTF
TRBD2	12	TRBJ2-1	TRBV11-2	.	TGTGCCAGCAGCCTAGGAGGGACTACTTCGTTCTTC	CASSLGGTTSFF
.	14	TRBJ2-7	TRBV9	.	TGTGCCAGCAGCGGAGGCTCCCAGCCGGACGAGCAGTACTTC	CASSGGSQPDEQYF
.	13	TRBJ2-1	TRBV19	once	TGTGCCAGTACGGCGGGACTTCTCAATGAGCAGTTCTTC	CASTAGLLNEQFF
.	15	TRBJ2-5	TRBV7-9	.	TGTGCCAGCAGCTTAGTCGCTAGAAGGGGAGAGACCCAGTACTTC	CASSLVARRGETQYF
TRBD1	13	TRBJ2-1	TRBV3-1/TRBV3-2	.	TGTGCCAGCAGCCAAGATCGGACAGGCGATGAGTTCTTC	CASSQDRTGDEFF
.	16	TRBJ2-1	TRBV11-2	.	TGTGCCAGCAGCCCGTCCAGTGAGGCTAGCGCTGATGAGCAGTTCTTC	CASSPSSEASADEQFF
TRBD1	17	TRBJ2-3	TRBV5-6	many	TGTGCCAGCAGCAACTCCCTGGGACAGCCGTACACAGATACGCAGTATTTT	CASSNSLGQPYTDTQYF
TRBD2	18	TRBJ2-5	TRBV30	.	TGTGCCTGGAGTCTCACGACTAGCGGGAGGGCCAGGCAAGAGACCCAGTACTTC	CAWSLTTSGRARQETQYF
.	15	TRBJ2-7	TRBV7-9	.	TGTGCCAGCAGCCGCGGAGGAAGCCTCTCCTACGAGCAGTACTTC	CASSRGGSLSYEQYF
TRBD2	16	TRBJ2-1	TRBV10-3	.	TGTGCCATCAGGGAGGGACTAGCGGGGGATTACAATGAGCAGTTCTTC	CAIREGLAGDYNEQFF
TRBD1	15	TRBJ2-6	TRBV19	.	TGTGCCAGTAGGACAGGGGCCTCTGGGGCCAACGTCCTGACTTTC	CASRTGASGANVLTF
TRBD1	14	TRBJ2-7	TRBV18	once	TGTGCCAGCTCACCACCGGGACAGGGATACGAGCAGTACTTC	CASSPPGQGYEQYF